Listed here are 17 T cell receptor beta chains from one sample, sequenced in a study of CD8 T cells in ankylosing spondylitis (dated by TCRdb to the late 2010s). What the research found in general, with its limitations: A TCR beta motif of about 8 highly homologous amino acid variants appeared characteristic of blood from ankylosing spondylitis patients.

Library generation was performed with 5' RACE. The run used an Illumina HiSeq 2500. The public sequencing data were trimmed at Q25 with fastp and processed into clonotypes with MiXCR by TCRdb, which kept only in-frame beta chains. For every CDR3 protein sequence, its rows merge into one entry that carries the most common genes and DNA. In all, the sample holds 470,000 or so distinct CDR3 sequences, and roughly 25% of those were seen once. The top ten clonotypes cover 0.85% to 1% of the sample. Antigens for these TCRs are unknown. Material: blood, either unsorted or a sorted T cell fraction (not recorded which). The receptors come from a male donor with ankylosing spondylitis.

This clonotype has only a few counts. The V and J genes are TRBV12-3 or TRBV12-4 and TRBJ2-5, with D uncertain. V was cut by 6 bases and J by 9 bases, with 11 bases left in between. The CDR3 covers 11 residues. The CDR3 reads CASSNRRAQYF. CDR3 coding DNA: TGTGCCAGCAGCAATCGCCGGGCCCAGTACTTC.

The chain recombines TRBV28 with TRBJ1-5, with 7 positions matching TRBD1. Trimming removed 5 bases from V and 9 bases from J; junction bases left unmatched: 10. This CDR3 has 14 residues. The germline gives CDR1 MDHEN, CDR2 SYDVKM. The CDR3 here is CASSPRTGHGPQHF. CDR3 bases: TGTGCCAGCAGTCCTAGGACAGGCCATGGGCCCCAGCATTTT. The full variable domain, rest sourced from reference TRBV28 and TRBJ1-5, is DVKVTQSSRYLVKRTGEKVFLECVQDMDHENMFWYRQDPGLGLRLIYFSYDVKMKEKGDIPEGYSVSREKKERFSLILESASTNQTSMYLCASSPRTGHGPQHFGDGTRLSIL.

V usage is TRBV5-1 and J usage is TRBJ1-3; possible D gene TRBD1, 5 bases. CDR1 is SGHRS, CDR2 YFSETQ, per germline. This CDR3 has 12 residues. Trimming took off 6 bases at V and 4 bases at J, with 8 bases between the two ends. As DNA, the CDR3 is TGCGCCAGCAAGGACACAGGAAACACCATATATTTT. Its translation: CASKDTGNTIYF. The full variable domain, its missing parts supplied by reference TRBV5-1 and TRBJ1-3, is KAGVTQTPRYLIKTRGQQVTLSCSPISGHRSVSWYQQTPGQGLQFLFEYFSETQRNKGNFPGRFSGRQFSNSRSEMNVSTLELGDSALYLCASKDTGNTIYFGEGSWLTVV.

The chain employs TRBV27 and TRBJ2-7; 7 positions agree with TRBD2. The V gene's germline CDR1 is MNHEY and CDR2 SMNVEV (reference sequence). The V segment lost 4 bases and the J segment 4 bases; nucleotides outside the gene matches: 10. This CDR3 has 15 residues. CDR3 bases: TGTGCCAGCAGTTGTGGGAGGGCGATCCTTTACGAGCAGTACGTC. It is translated as CASSCGRAILYEQYV.

The chain links TRBV6-5 to TRBJ2-2; the match to TRBD2 covers 7 bases. J was trimmed by 1 base and V by 6 bases; bases with no gene match: 5. This CDR3 is built from 15 residues. Germline V lookup: CDR1 MNHEY, CDR2 SVGAGI. CDR3 sequence: CASRYKRGNTGELFF. In DNA form, the CDR3 reads TGTGCCAGCAGATACAAGCGGGGGAACACCGGGGAGCTGTTTTTT.

The V gene is TRBV9, the J gene TRBJ2-1; 7 nucleotides agree with TRBD2. CDR3 length: 16 residues. J was trimmed by 3 bases and V by 0 bases; bases with no gene match: 6. Germline CDR1 reads SGDLS; CDR2 reads YYNGEE. The CDR3 spells CASSVARTSVYNEQFF. The CDR3, as DNA: TGTGCCAGCAGCGTAGCAAGAACTAGCGTCTACAATGAGCAGTTCTTC.

This clonotype was seen a few times. The V call is TRBV27, the J call TRBJ2-3; no reliable D call. The CDR3 has 15 amino acids. The V end lost 2 bases, the J end lost 6 bases, and 15 bases lay between the germline ends. The germline V gene encodes CDR1 MNHEY and CDR2 SMNVEV (reference sequence). The CDR3 DNA reads as TGTGCCAGCAGTTTACGATGGGTGGCCGAGGATACGCAGTATTTT. Translated, it gives CASSLRWVAEDTQYF.

This sequence joins TRBV11-2 and TRBJ1-2, with D perhaps TRBD1 (6 bases). Germline V gene data show CDR1 as SGHAT and CDR2 as FQNNGV. V shed 5 bases and J shed 8 bases, with 18 bases lying between them. CDR3 size: 14 residues. The CDR3: CASSPEVGGRGYTF. DNA of the CDR3: TGTGCCAGCAGCCCTGAGGTCGGGGGGCGAGGCTACACCTTC.

This clonotype was counted at least ten times. The chain links TRBV5-1 to TRBJ1-1; 9 nucleotides match TRBD1. This CDR3 has 14 residues. V shed 4 bases, J shed 4 bases, and the junction held 5 bases outside the gene matches. The germline V gene encodes CDR1 SGHRS and CDR2 YFSETQ. The CDR3 loop reads CASSRGQGGTEAFF. Here the CDR3 DNA reads TGCGCCAGCAGCAGGGGACAGGGAGGCACTGAAGCTTTCTTT. The variable domain in full, completed from reference TRBV5-1 and TRBJ1-1, reads KAGVTQTPRYLIKTRGQQVTLSCSPISGHRSVSWYQQTPGQGLQFLFEYFSETQRNKGNFPGRFSGRQFSNSRSEMNVSTLELGDSALYLCASSRGQGGTEAFFGQGTRLTVV.

This clonotype turned up a few times. This sequence joins TRBV20-1 and TRBJ2-2, with D tentatively TRBD2 (5 bases). Per the germline V gene, CDR1 is DFQATT and CDR2 is SNEGSKA (reference sequence). V was clipped by 3 bases and J by 6 bases, with 14 bases between them. The CDR3 totals 14 residues. Here the CDR3 reads CSARSPFGAGELFF. CDR3 bases: TGCAGTGCTAGGAGCCCGTTCGGGGCCGGGGAGCTGTTTTTT.

J is TRBJ2-1 and V is TRBV9; D might be TRBD1 or TRBD2, each matching 5 bases. Trimming stripped 2 bases from V and 0 bases from J, with 15 bases between. Germline V CDR1 and CDR2: SGDLS, YYNGEE. The CDR3 extends over 17 amino acids. This CDR3 reads CASSVRVGVSSYNEQFF. CDR3 nucleotides: TGTGCCAGCAGCGTGCGGGTAGGGGTGAGCTCCTACAATGAGCAGTTCTTC.

The gene calls are TRBV11-3 and TRBJ2-2; 13 nucleotides align to TRBD2. Per the germline V gene, CDR1 is SGHNT and CDR2 is YENEEA. V shed 6 bases, J shed 5 bases, and the junction held 3 bases outside the gene matches. The CDR3 consists of 15 residues. For the CDR3, the DNA is TGTGCCAGCAGGTTGACTAGCGGGAGGACCGGGGAGCTGTTTTTT. Translated: CASRLTSGRTGELFF.

This clonotype occurred a few times. The chain joins TRBV20-1 to TRBJ2-1; D might be TRBD1 or TRBD2, each matching 6 bases. There are 14 residues in the CDR3. V lost 3 bases and J lost 6, with 15 bases in between. CDR1 is DFQATT and CDR2 is SNEGSKA in the germline V gene (reference sequence). CDR3 bases: TGCAGTGCTAGTGGGGGGCGTGCAAGCAATGAGCAGTTCTTC. Encoded protein: CSASGGRASNEQFF.

The genes are TRBV29-1 and TRBJ2-1, with D maybe TRBD1 (5 bases). Deletions cut 4 bases from V and 6 bases from J, with 13 bases between. From germline, CDR1 is SQVTM and CDR2 ANQGSEA. CDR3 size: 13 residues. CDR3 nucleotide sequence: TGCAGCGTTGCCCTTTGGCAGGGCAATGAGCAGTTCTTC. Amino acids: CSVALWQGNEQFF.

The genes are TRBV19 and TRBJ1-5, with 8 bases lining up with TRBD1. Looked up from germline, CDR1 is LNHDA and CDR2 is SQIVND (reference sequence). The CDR3 spans 14 residues. J was trimmed by 6 bases and V by 6 bases; bases with no gene match: 7. The CDR3 reads CASSGTGQRQPQHF. The DNA for the CDR3 is TGTGCCAGTAGCGGGACAGGCCAACGTCAGCCCCAGCATTTT.

This clonotype was recorded a few times. V usage is TRBV6-1 and J usage is TRBJ1-2; TRBD1 matches at 7 bases. CDR1 is MNHNS, CDR2 SASEGT, per germline. The CDR3 loop spans 14 amino acids. V was clipped by 2 bases and J by 8 bases; unmatched bases: 8. Written as DNA, the CDR3 is TGTGCCAGCAGTGAAACCGGGACAGTTGACGGCTACACCTTC. It translates to CASSETGTVDGYTF.

This clonotype was seen only a few times. J is TRBJ2-7 and V is TRBV27, with 9 bases aligning to TRBD2. With V trimmed by 4 bases and J by 1 base, 11 bases remained unmatched. This CDR3 has 17 amino acids. Looked up from germline, CDR1 is MNHEY and CDR2 is SMNVEV (reference sequence). CDR3 sequence (DNA): TGTGCCAGCAGTTCTCCCTGGCTAGCGGGAAGATCCTACGAGCAGTACTTC. Translated, it gives CASSSPWLAGRSYEQYF.